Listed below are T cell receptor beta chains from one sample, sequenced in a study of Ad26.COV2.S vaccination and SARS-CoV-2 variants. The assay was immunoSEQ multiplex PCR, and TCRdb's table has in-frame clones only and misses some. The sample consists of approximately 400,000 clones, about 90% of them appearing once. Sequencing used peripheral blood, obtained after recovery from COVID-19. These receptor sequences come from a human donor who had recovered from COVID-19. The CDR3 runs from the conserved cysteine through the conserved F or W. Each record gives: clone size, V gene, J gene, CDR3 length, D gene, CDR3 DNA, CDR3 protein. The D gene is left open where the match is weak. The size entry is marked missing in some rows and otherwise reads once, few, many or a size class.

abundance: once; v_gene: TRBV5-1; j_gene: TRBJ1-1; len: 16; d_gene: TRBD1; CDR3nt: TGCGCCAGCAGCTTGAGACAGCAGGGGGCGAACACTGAAGCTTTCTTT; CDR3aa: CASSLRQQGANTEAFF
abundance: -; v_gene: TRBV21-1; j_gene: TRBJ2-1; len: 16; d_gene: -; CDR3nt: TGTGCCAGCAGCAAAGAGGGGACTAGCAGAGACAATGAGCAGTTCTTC; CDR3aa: CASSKEGTSRDNEQFF
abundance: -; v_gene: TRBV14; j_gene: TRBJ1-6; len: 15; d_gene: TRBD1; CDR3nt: TGTGCCAGCAGCCAAGGGACAGGGGGTAATTCACCCCTCCACTTT; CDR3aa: CASSQGTGGNSPLHF
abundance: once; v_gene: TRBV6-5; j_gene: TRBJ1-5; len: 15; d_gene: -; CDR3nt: TGTGCCACCCGCTATGGGCAGGGTGGCAATCAGCCCCAGCATTTT; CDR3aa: CATRYGQGGNQPQHF
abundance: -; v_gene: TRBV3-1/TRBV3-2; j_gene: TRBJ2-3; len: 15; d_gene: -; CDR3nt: TGTGCCAGCAGCCAAGGGGGAGAGAGCACAGATACGCAGTATTTT; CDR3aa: CASSQGGESTDTQYF
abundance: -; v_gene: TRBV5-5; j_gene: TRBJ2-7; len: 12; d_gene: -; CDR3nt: TGTGCCAGCAGCCCTACCGACTACGAGCAGTACTTC; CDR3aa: CASSPTDYEQYF
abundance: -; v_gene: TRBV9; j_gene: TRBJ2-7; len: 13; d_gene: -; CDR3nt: TGTGCCAGCAGCCCAACAGGGCGGCACGAGCAGTACTTC; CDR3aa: CASSPTGRHEQYF
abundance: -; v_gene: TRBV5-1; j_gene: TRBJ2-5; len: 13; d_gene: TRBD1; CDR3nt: TGCGCCAGCAGCGACAGGGGGCCGGAGACCCAGTACTTC; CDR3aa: CASSDRGPETQYF
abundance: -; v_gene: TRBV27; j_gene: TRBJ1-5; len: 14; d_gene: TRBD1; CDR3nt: TGTGCCAGCAGTTTGGTGGGACAGGGGCAGCCCCAGCATTTT; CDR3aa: CASSLVGQGQPQHF
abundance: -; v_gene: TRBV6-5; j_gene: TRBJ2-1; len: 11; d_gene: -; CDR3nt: TGTGCCAACCGACAGTTCAATGAGCAGTTCTTC; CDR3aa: CANRQFNEQFF
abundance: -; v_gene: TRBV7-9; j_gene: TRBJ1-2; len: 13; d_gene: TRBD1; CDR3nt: TGTGCCAGCAGCTACGGGACAGGGGTAGGCTACACCTTC; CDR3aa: CASSYGTGVGYTF
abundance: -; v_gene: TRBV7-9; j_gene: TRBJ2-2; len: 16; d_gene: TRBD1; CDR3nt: TGTGCCAGCAGCAAGACAGGGGCAAAGGGGACCGGGGAGCTGTTTTTT; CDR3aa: CASSKTGAKGTGELFF